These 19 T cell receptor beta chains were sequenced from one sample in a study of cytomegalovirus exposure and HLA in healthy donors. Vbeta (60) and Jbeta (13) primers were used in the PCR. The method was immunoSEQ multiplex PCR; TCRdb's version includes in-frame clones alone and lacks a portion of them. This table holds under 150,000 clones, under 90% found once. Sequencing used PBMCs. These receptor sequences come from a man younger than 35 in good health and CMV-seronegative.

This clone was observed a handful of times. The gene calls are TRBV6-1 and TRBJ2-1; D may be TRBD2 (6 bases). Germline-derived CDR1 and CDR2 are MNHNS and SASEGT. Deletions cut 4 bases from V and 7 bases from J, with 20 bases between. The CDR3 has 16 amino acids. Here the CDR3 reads CASSVRPGTLSNEQFF. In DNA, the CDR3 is TGTGCCAGCAGTGTCCGGCCAGGGACTTTGTCAAATGAGCAGTTCTTC.

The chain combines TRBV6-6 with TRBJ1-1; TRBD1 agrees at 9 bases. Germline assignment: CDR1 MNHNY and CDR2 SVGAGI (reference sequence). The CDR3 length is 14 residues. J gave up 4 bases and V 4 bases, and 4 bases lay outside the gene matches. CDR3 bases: TGTGCCAGCAGTTGGACAGGGGCGGCCACTGAAGCTTTCTTT. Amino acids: CASSWTGAATEAFF.

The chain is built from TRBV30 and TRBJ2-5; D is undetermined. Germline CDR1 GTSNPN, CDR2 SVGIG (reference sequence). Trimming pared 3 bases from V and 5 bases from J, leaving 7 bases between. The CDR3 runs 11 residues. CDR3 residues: CAWRGSETQYF. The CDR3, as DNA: TGTGCCTGGAGGGGCTCGGAGACCCAGTACTTC.

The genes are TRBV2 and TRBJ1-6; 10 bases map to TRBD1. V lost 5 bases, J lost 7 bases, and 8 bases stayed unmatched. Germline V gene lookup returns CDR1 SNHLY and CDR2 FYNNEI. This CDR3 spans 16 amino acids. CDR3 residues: CASSPKRTGGNSPLHF. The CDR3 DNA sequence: TGTGCCAGCAGTCCCAAGCGGACAGGGGGGAATTCACCCCTCCACTTT.

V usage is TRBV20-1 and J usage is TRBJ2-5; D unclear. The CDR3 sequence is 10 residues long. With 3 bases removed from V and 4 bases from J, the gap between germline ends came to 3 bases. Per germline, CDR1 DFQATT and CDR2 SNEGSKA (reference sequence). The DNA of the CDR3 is TGCAGTGCTAGGGCAGAGACCCAGTACTTC. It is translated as CSARAETQYF.

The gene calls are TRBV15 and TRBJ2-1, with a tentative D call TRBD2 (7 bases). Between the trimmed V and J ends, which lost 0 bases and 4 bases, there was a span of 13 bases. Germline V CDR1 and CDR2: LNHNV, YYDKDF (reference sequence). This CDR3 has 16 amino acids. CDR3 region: CATSRDWGRGYNEQFF. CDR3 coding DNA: TGTGCCACCAGCAGAGATTGGGGGAGGGGGTACAATGAGCAGTTCTTC.

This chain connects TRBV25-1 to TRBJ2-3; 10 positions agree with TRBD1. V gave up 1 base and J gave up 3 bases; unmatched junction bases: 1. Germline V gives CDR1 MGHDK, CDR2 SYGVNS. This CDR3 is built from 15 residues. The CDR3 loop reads CASSEWTGGTDTQYF. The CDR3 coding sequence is TGTGCCAGCAGTGAATGGACAGGGGGTACAGATACGCAGTATTTT. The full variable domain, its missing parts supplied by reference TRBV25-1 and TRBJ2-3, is EADIYQTPRYLVIGTGKKITLECSQTMGHDKMYWYQQDPGMELHLIHYSYGVNSTEKGDLSSESTVSRIRTEHFPLTLESARPSHTSQYLCASSEWTGGTDTQYFGPGTRLTVL.

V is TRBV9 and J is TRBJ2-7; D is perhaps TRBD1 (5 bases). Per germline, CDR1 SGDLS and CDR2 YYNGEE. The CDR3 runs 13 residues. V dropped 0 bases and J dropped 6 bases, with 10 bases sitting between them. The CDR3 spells CASSVGSGREQYF. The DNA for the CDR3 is TGTGCCAGCAGCGTAGGCTCAGGGCGCGAGCAGTACTTC.

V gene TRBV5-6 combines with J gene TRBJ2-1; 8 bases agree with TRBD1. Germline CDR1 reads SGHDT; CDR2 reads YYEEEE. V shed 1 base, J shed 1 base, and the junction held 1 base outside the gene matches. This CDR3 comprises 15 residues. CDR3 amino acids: CASSLTGGSYNEQFF. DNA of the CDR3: TGTGCCAGCAGCTTGACAGGGGGATCCTACAATGAGCAGTTCTTC.

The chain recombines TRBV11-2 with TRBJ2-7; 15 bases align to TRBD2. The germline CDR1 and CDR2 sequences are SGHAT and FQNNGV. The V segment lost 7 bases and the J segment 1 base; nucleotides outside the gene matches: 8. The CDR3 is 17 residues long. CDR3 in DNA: TGTGCCAGCATCAGGACTAGCGGGGGGGCCGGGTCCTACGAGCAGTACTTC. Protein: CASIRTSGGAGSYEQYF.

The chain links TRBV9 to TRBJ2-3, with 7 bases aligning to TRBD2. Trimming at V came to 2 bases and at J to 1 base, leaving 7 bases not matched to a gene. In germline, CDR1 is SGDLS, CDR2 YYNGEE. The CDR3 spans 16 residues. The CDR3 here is CASSVDGAGGTDTQYF. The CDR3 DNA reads TGTGCCAGCAGCGTCGATGGTGCGGGGGGCACAGATACGCAGTATTTT.

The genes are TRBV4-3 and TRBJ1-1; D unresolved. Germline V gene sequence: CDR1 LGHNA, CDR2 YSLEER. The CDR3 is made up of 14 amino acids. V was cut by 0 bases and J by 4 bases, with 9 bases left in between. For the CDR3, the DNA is TGCGCCAGCAGCCAAGATTTGGGAGCCACTGAAGCTTTCTTT. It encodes CASSQDLGATEAFF.

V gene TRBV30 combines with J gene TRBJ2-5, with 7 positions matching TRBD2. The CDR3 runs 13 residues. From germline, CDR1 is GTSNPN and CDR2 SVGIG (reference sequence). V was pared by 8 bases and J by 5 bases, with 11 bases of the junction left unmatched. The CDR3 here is CAGGWGGAETQYF. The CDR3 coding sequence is TGTGCCGGGGGGTGGGGAGGGGCCGAGACCCAGTACTTC.

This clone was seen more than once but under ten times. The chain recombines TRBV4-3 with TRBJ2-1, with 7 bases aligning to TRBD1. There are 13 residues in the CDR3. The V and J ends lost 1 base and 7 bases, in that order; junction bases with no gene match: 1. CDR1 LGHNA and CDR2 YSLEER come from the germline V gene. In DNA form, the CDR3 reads TGCGCCAGCAGCCAAGGGACAGGTAATGAGCAGTTCTTC. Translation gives CASSQGTGNEQFF.

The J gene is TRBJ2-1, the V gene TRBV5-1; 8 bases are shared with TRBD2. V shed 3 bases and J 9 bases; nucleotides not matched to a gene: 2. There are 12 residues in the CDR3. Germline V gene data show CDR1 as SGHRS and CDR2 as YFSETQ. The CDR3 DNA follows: TGCGCCAGCAGCTCGAGCGGGGGTGAGCAGTTCTTC. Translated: CASSSSGGEQFF. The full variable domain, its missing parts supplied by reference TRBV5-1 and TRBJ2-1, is KAGVTQTPRYLIKTRGQQVTLSCSPISGHRSVSWYQQTPGQGLQFLFEYFSETQRNKGNFPGRFSGRQFSNSRSEMNVSTLELGDSALYLCASSSSGGEQFFGPGTRLTVL.

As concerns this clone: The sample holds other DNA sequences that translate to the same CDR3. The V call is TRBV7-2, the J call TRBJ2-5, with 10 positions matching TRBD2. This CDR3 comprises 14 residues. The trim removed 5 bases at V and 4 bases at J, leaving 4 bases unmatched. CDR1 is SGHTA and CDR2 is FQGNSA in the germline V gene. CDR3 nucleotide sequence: TGTGCCAGCAGCCCGCTAGCGGGGGTAGAGACCCAGTACTTC. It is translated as CASSPLAGVETQYF.

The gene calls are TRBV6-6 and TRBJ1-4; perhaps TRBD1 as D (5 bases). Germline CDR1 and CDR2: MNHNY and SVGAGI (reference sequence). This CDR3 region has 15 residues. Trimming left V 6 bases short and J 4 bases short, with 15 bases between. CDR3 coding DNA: TGTGCCAGCAGCCCAAAGGGGTTCAATAATGAAAAACTGTTTTTT. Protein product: CASSPKGFNNEKLFF.

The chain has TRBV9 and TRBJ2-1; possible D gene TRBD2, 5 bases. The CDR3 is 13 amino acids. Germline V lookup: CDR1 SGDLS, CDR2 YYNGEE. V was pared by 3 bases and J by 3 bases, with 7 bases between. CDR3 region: CASSERDYNEQFF. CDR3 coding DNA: TGTGCCAGCAGCGAACGGGACTACAATGAGCAGTTCTTC.

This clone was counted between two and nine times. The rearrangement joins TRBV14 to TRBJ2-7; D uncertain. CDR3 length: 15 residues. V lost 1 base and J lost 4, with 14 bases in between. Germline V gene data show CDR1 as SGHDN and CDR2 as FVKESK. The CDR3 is CASSQGSLSLYEQYF. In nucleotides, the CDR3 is TGTGCCAGCAGCCAAGGCAGTCTCAGTTTATACGAGCAGTACTTC.